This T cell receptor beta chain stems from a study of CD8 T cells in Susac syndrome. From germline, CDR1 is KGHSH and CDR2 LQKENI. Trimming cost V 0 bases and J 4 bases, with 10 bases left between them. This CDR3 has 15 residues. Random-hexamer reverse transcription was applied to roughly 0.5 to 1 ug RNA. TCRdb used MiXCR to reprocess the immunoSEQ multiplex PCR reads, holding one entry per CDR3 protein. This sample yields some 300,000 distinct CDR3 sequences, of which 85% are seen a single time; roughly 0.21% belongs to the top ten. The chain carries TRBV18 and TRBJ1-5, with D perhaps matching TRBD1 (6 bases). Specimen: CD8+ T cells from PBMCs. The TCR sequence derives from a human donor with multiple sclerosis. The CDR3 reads CASSPPDRPNQPQHF. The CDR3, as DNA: TGTGCCAGCTCACCACCGGACAGACCGAATCAGCCCCAGCATTTT.